The 8 T cell receptor beta chains presented below share a single source sample, sequenced in a study of early T cells in non-severe SARS-CoV-2 infection. TCRdb reprocessed the 5' RACE reads with MiXCR, giving one entry per CDR3 protein. In the table there are about 80,000 distinct CDR3 sequences, around 10% of which are singletons. The specimen sequenced was whole blood. All receptors come from an adult who was a healthcare worker with PCR-confirmed SARS-CoV-2 infection or an uninfected control (not recorded which).

This clonotype was detected ten times or more. The chain carries TRBV12-3 or TRBV12-4 and TRBJ1-1; D perhaps matches TRBD1 (6 bases). The CDR3 totals 15 residues. V dropped 3 bases and J dropped 0 bases, with 11 bases sitting between them. Here the CDR3 DNA reads TGTGCCAGCAGTTTCCAGACAGGCATGAACACTGAAGCTTTCTTT. Amino acids: CASSFQTGMNTEAFF.

This clonotype was seen many times. The V and J genes are TRBV5-1 and TRBJ2-7; D may correspond to TRBD1 or TRBD2 (5 bases each). The CDR3 consists of 14 residues. V shed 2 bases and J shed 2 bases, with 11 bases lying between them. Germline CDR1 and CDR2: SGHRS and YFSETQ. CDR3 coding DNA: TGCGCCAGCAGCTTTTCAGGGACGACCTACGAGCAGTACTTC. It codes for CASSFSGTTYEQYF.

The chain has TRBV28 and TRBJ1-2; D is ambiguous. From germline, CDR1 is MDHEN and CDR2 SYDVKM. The CDR3 is made up of 11 amino acids. V was pared by 7 bases and J by 4 bases, with 7 bases between. CDR3 in amino acids: CASTTIYGYTF. The CDR3 DNA is TGTGCCAGCACCACGATCTATGGCTACACCTTC.

V and J are TRBV10-2 and TRBJ1-2; perhaps TRBD1 as D (5 bases). Germline-derived CDR1 and CDR2 are WSHSY and SAAADI. This CDR3 region has 13 residues. The germline V and J ends were trimmed by 6 bases and 4 bases, with 12 bases remaining between them. The CDR3, as DNA: TGCGCCAGCAGAAAGACAGCGTTCTATGGCTACACCTTC. It translates to CASRKTAFYGYTF.

This chain links TRBV11-2 with TRBJ1-2; 9 bases are shared with TRBD1. V was pared by 5 bases and J by 11 bases, with 6 bases of the junction left unmatched. The CDR3 is 12 residues long. Germline CDR1 and CDR2: SGHAT and FQNNGV. The chain's CDR3 is CASSPDRGGYTF. Here the CDR3 DNA reads TGTGCCAGCAGCCCGGACAGGGGAGGATACACCTTC. Supplemented by reference TRBV11-2 and TRBJ1-2, the full variable domain reads EAGVAQSPRYKIIEKRQSVAFWCNPISGHATLYWYQQILGQGPKLLIQFQNNGVVDDSQLPKDRFSAERLKGVDSTLKIQPAKLEDSAVYLCASSPDRGGYTFGSGTRLTVV.

This clonotype has a count of ten or more. The chain links TRBV5-4 to TRBJ2-1; D is unresolved. Trimming took off 0 bases at V and 5 bases at J, with 9 bases between the two ends. The CDR3 spans 14 residues. Germline V CDR1 and CDR2: SGHNT, YYREEE (reference sequence). This chain's CDR3 is CASSLDQVDNEQFF. DNA of the CDR3: TGTGCCAGCAGCTTGGACCAGGTCGACAATGAGCAGTTCTTC. Supplemented by reference TRBV5-4 and TRBJ2-1, the full variable domain reads ETGVTQSPTHLIKTRGQQVTLRCSSQSGHNTVSWYQQALGQGPQFIFQYYREEENGRGNFPPRFSGLQFPNYSSELNVNALELDDSALYLCASSLDQVDNEQFFGPGTRLTVL.

This clonotype was seen more than once but under ten times. The rearrangement links TRBV9 to TRBJ2-1, with TRBD2 identical over 10 bases. CDR1 is SGDLS and CDR2 is YYNGEE in the germline V gene. The trim removed 0 bases at V and 9 bases at J, leaving 3 bases unmatched. The CDR3 runs to 14 residues. CDR3 sequence: CASSVGLAGVEQFF. As DNA, the CDR3 is TGTGCCAGCAGCGTAGGGCTAGCGGGAGTTGAGCAGTTCTTC.

This clonotype showed up just a few times. This chain uses TRBV14 with TRBJ2-1, with D maybe TRBD2 (6 bases). Trimming took 1 base from V and 13 from J, leaving 8 bases between them. The CDR3 spans 11 residues. CDR1 SGHDN and CDR2 FVKESK come from the germline V gene. The CDR3 reads CASSQARGQFF. The CDR3 DNA reads TGTGCCAGCAGCCAAGCGCGGGGCCAGTTCTTC.